Below are 5 T cell receptor beta chains sequenced from a single sample in a study of blood T cell repertoires in COVID-19. Only in-frame clones appear in the TCRdb table, and some are missing; sequencing was by immunoSEQ multiplex PCR. The sample shows over 60,000 clones, over 80% of them seen only once. Sequencing used peripheral blood. These receptors were obtained from a woman of 80 years or more with acute or convalescent COVID-19.

This chain connects TRBV29-1 to TRBJ2-1; D possibly corresponds to TRBD1 (6 bases). The V end lost 3 bases, the J end lost 4 bases, and 10 bases lay between the germline ends. Looked up from germline, CDR1 is SQVTM and CDR2 is ANQGSEA. CDR3 length equals 13 residues. The CDR3 protein is CSVDDRTYNEQFF. CDR3 DNA sequence: TGCAGCGTTGATGACAGGACTTACAATGAGCAGTTCTTC.

The chain couples TRBV28 to TRBJ1-4; 8 bases are shared with TRBD1. CDR1 and CDR2 from the germline V gene are MDHEN and SYDVKM. Trimming removed 6 bases from V and 6 bases from J; junction bases left unmatched: 9. The CDR3 spans 15 residues. The CDR3 spells CASSFRGRRDEKLFF. Here the CDR3 DNA reads TGTGCCAGCAGCTTCAGGGGGCGCCGGGATGAAAAACTGTTTTTT.

This rearrangement joins TRBV6-5 to TRBJ1-2; 10 bases fit TRBD1. V lost 8 bases to trimming and J lost 9 bases; unmatched junction nucleotides: 9. The germline gives CDR1 MNHEY, CDR2 SVGAGI. The CDR3 contains 13 residues. CDR3 sequence reads: CASASSGQGRYTF. The CDR3 nucleotides read TGTGCCAGCGCTTCCTCGGGACAGGGGCGCTACACCTTC.

The rearrangement links TRBV19 to TRBJ1-1; 8 bases match TRBD1. The CDR3 runs 15 residues. From germline, CDR1 is LNHDA and CDR2 SQIVND (reference sequence). V lost 7 bases, J lost 0 bases, and 7 bases stayed unmatched. CDR3 in DNA: TGTGCCAGTAATAAGGGGACAGGACTGAACACTGAAGCTTTCTTT. Residues: CASNKGTGLNTEAFF.

This chain joins TRBV10-3 and TRBJ2-1; D unresolved. Per germline, CDR1 ENHRY and CDR2 SYGVKD. The CDR3 loop spans 14 amino acids. With 6 bases removed from V and 4 bases from J, the gap between germline ends came to 13 bases. The CDR3 bases are TGTGCCATCAGCCCTGAGGCGCGTTACAATGAGCAGTTCTTC. This sequence encodes CAISPEARYNEQFF.